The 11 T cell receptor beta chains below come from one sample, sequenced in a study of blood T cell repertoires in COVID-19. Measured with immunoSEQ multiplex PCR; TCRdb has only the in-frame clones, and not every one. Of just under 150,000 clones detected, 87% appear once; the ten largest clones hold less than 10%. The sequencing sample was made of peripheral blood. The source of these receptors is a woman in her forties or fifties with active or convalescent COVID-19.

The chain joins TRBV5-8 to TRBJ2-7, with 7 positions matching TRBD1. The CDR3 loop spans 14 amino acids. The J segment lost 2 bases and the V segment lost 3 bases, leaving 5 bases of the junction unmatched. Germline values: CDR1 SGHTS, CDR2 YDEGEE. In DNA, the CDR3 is TGTGCCAGCAGCTGGACAACAGGGGCCTACGAGCAGTACTTC. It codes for CASSWTTGAYEQYF.

The CDR3 is CAGGGLSDEQFF. Here the CDR3 DNA reads TGTGCCGGGGGGGGGCTAAGCGATGAGCAGTTCTTC. V and J are TRBV2 and TRBJ2-1; TRBD2 is a possible D gene (7 bases). Germline assignment: CDR1 SNHLY and CDR2 FYNNEI. V lost 11 bases, J lost 8 bases, and 16 bases lay in between. This CDR3 region has 12 residues.

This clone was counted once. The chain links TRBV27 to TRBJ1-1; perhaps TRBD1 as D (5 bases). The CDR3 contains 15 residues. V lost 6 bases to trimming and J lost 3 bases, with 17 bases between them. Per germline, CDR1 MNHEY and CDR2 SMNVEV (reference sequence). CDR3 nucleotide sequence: TGTGCCAGCAGCACTCTCCAGGGAAGGCACACTGAAGCTTTCTTT. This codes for CASSTLQGRHTEAFF.

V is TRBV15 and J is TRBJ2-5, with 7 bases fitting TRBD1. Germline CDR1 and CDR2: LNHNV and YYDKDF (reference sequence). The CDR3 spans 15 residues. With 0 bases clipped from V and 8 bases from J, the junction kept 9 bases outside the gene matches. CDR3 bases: TGTGCCACCAGCAGAGACCCTATCCGACAGGGAACCCAGTACTTC. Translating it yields CATSRDPIRQGTQYF.

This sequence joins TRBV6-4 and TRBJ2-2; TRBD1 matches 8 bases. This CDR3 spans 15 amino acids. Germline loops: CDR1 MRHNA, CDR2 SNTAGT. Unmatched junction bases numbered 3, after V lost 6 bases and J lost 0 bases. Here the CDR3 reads CASSLTGANTGELFF. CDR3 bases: TGTGCCAGCAGCCTGACAGGGGCGAACACCGGGGAGCTGTTTTTT.

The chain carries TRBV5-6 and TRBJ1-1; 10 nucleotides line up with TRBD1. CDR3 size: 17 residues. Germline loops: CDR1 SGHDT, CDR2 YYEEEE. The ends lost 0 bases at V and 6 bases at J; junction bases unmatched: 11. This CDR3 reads CASSLEVGQGGAAEAFF. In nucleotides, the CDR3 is TGTGCCAGCAGCTTGGAGGTAGGACAGGGGGGCGCGGCTGAAGCTTTCTTT.

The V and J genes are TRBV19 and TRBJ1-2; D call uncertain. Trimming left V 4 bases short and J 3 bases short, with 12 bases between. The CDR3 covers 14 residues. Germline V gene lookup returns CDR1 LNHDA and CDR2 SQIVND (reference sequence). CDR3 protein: CASSRGRRDYGYTF. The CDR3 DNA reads TGTGCCAGTAGTAGAGGCAGGCGGGACTATGGCTACACCTTC.

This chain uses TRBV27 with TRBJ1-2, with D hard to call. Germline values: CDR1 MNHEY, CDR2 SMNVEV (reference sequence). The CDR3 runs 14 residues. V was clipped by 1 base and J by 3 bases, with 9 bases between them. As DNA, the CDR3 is TGTGCCAGCAGTTTATTCCCCGGGGACTATGGCTACACCTTC. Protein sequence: CASSLFPGDYGYTF.

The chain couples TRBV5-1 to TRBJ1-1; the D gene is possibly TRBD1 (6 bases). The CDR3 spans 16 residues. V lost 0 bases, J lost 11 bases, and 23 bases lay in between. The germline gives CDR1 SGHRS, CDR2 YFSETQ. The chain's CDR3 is CASSLEGWDTQPPAFF. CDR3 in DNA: TGCGCCAGCAGCTTGGAGGGTTGGGACACCCAACCCCCGGCTTTCTTT. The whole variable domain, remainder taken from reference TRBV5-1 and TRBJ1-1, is KAGVTQTPRYLIKTRGQQVTLSCSPISGHRSVSWYQQTPGQGLQFLFEYFSETQRNKGNFPGRFSGRQFSNSRSEMNVSTLELGDSALYLCASSLEGWDTQPPAFFGQGTRLTVV.

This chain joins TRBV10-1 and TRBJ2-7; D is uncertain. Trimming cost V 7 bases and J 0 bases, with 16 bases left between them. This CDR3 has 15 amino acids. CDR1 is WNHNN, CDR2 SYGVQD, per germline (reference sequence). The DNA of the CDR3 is TGCGCCAGCAACTCCCCTGACAAAAACTCCTACGAGCAGTACTTC. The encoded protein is CASNSPDKNSYEQYF.

CDR3 coding DNA: TGTGCCAGCAGCTTCGGGGGGGCAGTTCAAGAGACCCAGTACTTC. As protein: CASSFGGAVQETQYF. The chain employs TRBV7-6 and TRBJ2-5, with 8 bases fitting TRBD2. From germline, CDR1 is SGHVS and CDR2 FNYEAQ. The junction had 5 bases not matched to a gene; V was cut back by 3 bases and J by 2 bases. This CDR3 has 15 amino acids. Full variable domain (missing parts from reference TRBV7-6 and TRBJ2-5): GAGVSQSPRYKVTKRGQDVALRCDPISGHVSLYWYRQALGQGPEFLTYFNYEAQQDKSGLPNDRFSAERPEGSISTLTIQRTEQRDSAMYRCASSFGGAVQETQYFGPGTRLLVL.